This TCR beta chain originates from a study of neoadjuvant anti-PD-1 for oral cavity cancer. Time point noted: after neoadjuvant nivolumab, at surgical resection. Stage II-IVA oral cavity squamous cell carcinoma was new and untreated by systemic or radiation therapy. Blood libraries mostly used around 510 ng genomic DNA, six replicates each. Generated by immunoSEQ multiplex PCR, the TCRdb table keeps only in-frame clones and is missing some. This sample has approximately 42,000 clones; approximately 80% occur once, and the top ten carry around 5.1%. The CDR3 is 15 residues long. V gave up 4 bases and J gave up 4 bases, with 14 bases separating them. The V gene's germline CDR1 is SGHAT and CDR2 FQNNGV. General study points: Only a few patients per response group were TCR-analyzed; validation needed.

For this clone: Antigen unknown.

This sequence originates from a person aged 35-80 years with oral cavity squamous cell carcinoma. The chain employs TRBV11-2 and TRBJ1-3; D gene unclear. The source material was PBMCs, sampled after nivolumab (anti-PD-1) treatment. DNA of the CDR3: TGTGCCAGCAGCTCCTACAGCTCCGAGGGAAACACCATATATTTT. Translated: CASSSYSSEGNTIYF.